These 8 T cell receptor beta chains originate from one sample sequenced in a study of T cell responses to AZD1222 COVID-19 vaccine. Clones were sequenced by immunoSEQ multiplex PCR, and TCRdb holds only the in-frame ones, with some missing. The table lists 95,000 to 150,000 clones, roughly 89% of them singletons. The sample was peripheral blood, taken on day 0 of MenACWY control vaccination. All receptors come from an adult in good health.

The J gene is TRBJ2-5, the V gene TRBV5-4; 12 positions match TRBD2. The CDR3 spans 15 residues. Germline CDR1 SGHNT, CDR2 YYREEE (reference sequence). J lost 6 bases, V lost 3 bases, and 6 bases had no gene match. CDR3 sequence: CASSSSGGGLQTQYF. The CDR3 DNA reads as TGTGCCAGCAGCTCTAGCGGGGGGGGGTTGCAGACCCAGTACTTC.

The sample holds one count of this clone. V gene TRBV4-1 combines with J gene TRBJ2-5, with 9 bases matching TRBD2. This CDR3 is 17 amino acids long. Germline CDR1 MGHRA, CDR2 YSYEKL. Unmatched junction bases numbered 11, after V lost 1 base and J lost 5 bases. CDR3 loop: CASSQVRGGRAEETQYF. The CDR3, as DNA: TGCGCCAGCAGCCAAGTAAGAGGCGGGAGGGCCGAGGAGACCCAGTACTTC.

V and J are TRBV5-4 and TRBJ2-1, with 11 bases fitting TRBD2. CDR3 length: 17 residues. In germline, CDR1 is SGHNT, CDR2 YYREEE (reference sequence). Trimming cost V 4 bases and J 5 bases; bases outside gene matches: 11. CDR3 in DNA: TGTGCCAGCAGCCAGGGTTGGGGACTAGCGGTCCACAATGAGCAGTTCTTC. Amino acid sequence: CASSQGWGLAVHNEQFF.

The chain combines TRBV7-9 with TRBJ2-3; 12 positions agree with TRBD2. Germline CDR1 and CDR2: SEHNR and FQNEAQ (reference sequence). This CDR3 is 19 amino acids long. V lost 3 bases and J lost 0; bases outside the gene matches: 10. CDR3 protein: CASSFGLAGGTASTDTQYF. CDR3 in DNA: TGTGCCAGCAGCTTCGGGCTAGCGGGAGGGACCGCTAGCACAGATACGCAGTATTTT.

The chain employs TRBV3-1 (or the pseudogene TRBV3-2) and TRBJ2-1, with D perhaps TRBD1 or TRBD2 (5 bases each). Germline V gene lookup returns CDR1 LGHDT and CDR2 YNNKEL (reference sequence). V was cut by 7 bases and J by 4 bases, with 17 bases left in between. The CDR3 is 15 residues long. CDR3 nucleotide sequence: TGTGCCAGCAAAGCCGGGGCGGTCCCATACAATGAGCAGTTCTTC. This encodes CASKAGAVPYNEQFF.

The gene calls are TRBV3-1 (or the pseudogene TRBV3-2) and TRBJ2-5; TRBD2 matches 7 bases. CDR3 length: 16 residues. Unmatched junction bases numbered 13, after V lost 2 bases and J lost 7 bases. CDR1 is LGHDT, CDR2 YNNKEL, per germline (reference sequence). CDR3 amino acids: CASSQPSSGEEGTQYF. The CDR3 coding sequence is TGTGCCAGCAGCCAACCCTCTAGCGGTGAAGAAGGGACCCAGTACTTC.

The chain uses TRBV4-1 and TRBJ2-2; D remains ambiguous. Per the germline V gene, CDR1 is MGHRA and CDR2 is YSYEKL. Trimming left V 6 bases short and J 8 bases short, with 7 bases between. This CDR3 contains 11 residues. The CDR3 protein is CASRKTGELFF. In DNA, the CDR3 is TGCGCCAGCAGGAAAACGGGGGAGCTGTTTTTT.

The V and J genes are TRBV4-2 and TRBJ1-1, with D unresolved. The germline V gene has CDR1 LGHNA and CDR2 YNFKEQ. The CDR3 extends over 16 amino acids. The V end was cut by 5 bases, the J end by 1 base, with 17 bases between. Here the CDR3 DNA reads TGTGCCAGCAGCGAAGGTGGGGTTAAAGGGAACACTGAAGCTTTCTTT. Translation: CASSEGGVKGNTEAFF.